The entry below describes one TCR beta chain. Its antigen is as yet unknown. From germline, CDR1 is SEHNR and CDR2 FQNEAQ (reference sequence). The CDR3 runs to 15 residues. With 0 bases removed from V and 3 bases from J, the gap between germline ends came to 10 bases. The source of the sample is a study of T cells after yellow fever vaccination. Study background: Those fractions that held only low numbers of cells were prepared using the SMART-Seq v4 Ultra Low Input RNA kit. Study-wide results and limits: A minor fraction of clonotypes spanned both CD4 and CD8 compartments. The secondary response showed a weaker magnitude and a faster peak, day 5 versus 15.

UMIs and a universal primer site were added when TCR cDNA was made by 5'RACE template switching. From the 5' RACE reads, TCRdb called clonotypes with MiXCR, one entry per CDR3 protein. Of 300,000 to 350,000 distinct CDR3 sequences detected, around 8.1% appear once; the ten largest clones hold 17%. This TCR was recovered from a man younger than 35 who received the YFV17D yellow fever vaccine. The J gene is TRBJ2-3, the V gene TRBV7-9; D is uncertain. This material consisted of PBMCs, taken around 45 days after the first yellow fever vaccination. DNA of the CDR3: TGTGCCAGCAGCTTAGCGCTCCAGTTAACAGATACGCAGTATTTT. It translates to CASSLALQLTDTQYF.